Presented here are 13 T cell receptor beta chains from one specimen sequenced in a study of shared clonotypes between healthy human individuals. Data came from immunoSEQ multiplex PCR; TCRdb stores just in-frame clones and leaves some out. The sample holds millions of clones, 93% seen once. Naive CD8 cells, CD45RO-negative and positively selected for CCR7, excluded terminally differentiated effector memory CD45RA+ cells. Input material: naive CD8+ T cells from PBMCs. All receptors come from a man in his late teens or twenties in good health. Some clones in this sample may be carry-over from other donors' samples.

The chain has TRBV7-9 and TRBJ1-1; no clear D. Germline-derived CDR1 and CDR2 are SEHNR and FQNEAQ (reference sequence). The CDR3 totals 12 residues. Trimming cost V 5 bases and J 7 bases, with 11 bases left between them. Here the CDR3 DNA reads TGTGCCAGCAGCCCCAGCCCGGGTGAAGCTTTCTTT. It yields the protein CASSPSPGEAFF.

The chain links TRBV11-2 to TRBJ2-1, with TRBD2 identical over 10 bases. CDR1 is SGHAT, CDR2 FQNNGV, per germline. V shed 5 bases and J 4 bases; nucleotides not matched to a gene: 2. CDR3 length: 14 residues. The CDR3 sequence is CASSPAGGYNEQFF. Written as DNA, the CDR3 is TGTGCCAGCAGCCCAGCGGGAGGGTACAATGAGCAGTTCTTC.

For the CDR3, the DNA is TGTGCCAGTAGTCATAGGACCGGGGACACTGAAGCTTTCTTT. Its protein product is CASSHRTGDTEAFF. The gene calls are TRBV19 and TRBJ1-1; no firm D call. Germline-derived CDR1 and CDR2 are LNHDA and SQIVND (reference sequence). V was clipped by 5 bases and J by 3 bases, with 13 bases between them. This CDR3 is 14 amino acids long.

CDR3 loop: CASSGGVQGLTDTQYF. The DNA of the CDR3 is TGTGCCAGCAGCGGAGGCGTCCAGGGGTTGACAGATACGCAGTATTTT. The genes are TRBV7-9 and TRBJ2-3; TRBD1 might be the D (6 bases). This CDR3 contains 16 residues. The germline gives CDR1 SEHNR, CDR2 FQNEAQ (reference sequence). Trimming removed 5 bases at V and 3 bases at J, with 18 bases between. The full variable domain, rest sourced from reference TRBV7-9 and TRBJ2-3, is DTGVSQNPRHKITKRGQNVTFRCDPISEHNRLYWYRQTLGQGPEFLTYFQNEAQLEKSRLLSDRFSAERPKGSFSTLEIQRTEQGDSAMYLCASSGGVQGLTDTQYFGPGTRLTVL.

This chain joins TRBV5-1 and TRBJ1-2; maybe TRBD1 (6 bases). The V and J ends lost 3 bases and 8 bases respectively, with 17 bases between them. CDR1 and CDR2 (germline): SGHRS, YFSETQ. The CDR3 has 14 amino acids. In DNA form, the CDR3 reads TGCGCCAGCAGCTATGGCCGCCAGGGGTACGGCTACACCTTC. Translation: CASSYGRQGYGYTF.

The V call is TRBV5-6, the J call TRBJ1-2; 7 bases are shared with TRBD1. The CDR3 has 15 amino acids. V gave up 9 bases and J gave up 8 bases; unmatched junction bases: 19. Germline V gives CDR1 SGHDT, CDR2 YYEEEE. The CDR3 region is CAKTRARQGVLGYTF. CDR3 DNA: TGTGCCAAAACGCGCGCCAGACAGGGAGTTTTGGGCTACACCTTC.

This chain links TRBV28 with TRBJ2-7, with 7 nucleotides matching TRBD1. Trimming cost V 6 bases and J 1 base; bases outside gene matches: 6. Germline V CDR1 and CDR2: MDHEN, SYDVKM. This CDR3 is built from 14 residues. The CDR3 DNA follows: TGTGCCAGCAGGATGGGACAGCCATCCTACGAGCAGTACTTC. Protein: CASRMGQPSYEQYF.

For this clone: Mismatch with germline at one junction end may stem from a read error. The V call is TRBV13, the J call TRBJ2-7, with D possibly being TRBD1 (5 bases). CDR1 and CDR2 (germline): PRHDT, FYEKMQ (reference sequence). This CDR3 contains 14 residues. CDR3 bases: TGTGCCAGCAGCCTAGGACATGGGACCTACGAGCAGTACTTC. Translation: CASSLGHGTYEQYF.

The V gene is TRBV7-6, the J gene TRBJ2-7; 9 bases are a match to TRBD1. Germline V CDR1 and CDR2: SGHVS, FNYEAQ. V lost 4 bases, J lost 4 bases, and 8 bases stayed unmatched. This CDR3 comprises 15 residues. CDR3 bases: TGTGCCAGCAGCTCCAGACAGGGGGTGAATTACGAGCAGTACTTC. It yields the protein CASSSRQGVNYEQYF.

The chain combines TRBV7-9 with TRBJ2-3; the match to TRBD1 covers 9 bases. This CDR3 comprises 14 residues. In germline, CDR1 is SEHNR, CDR2 FQNEAQ (reference sequence). J lost 3 bases, V lost 5 bases, and 3 bases had no gene match. The CDR3 loop reads CASSKQGATDTQYF. The CDR3 nucleotides are TGTGCCAGCAGCAAACAGGGGGCAACAGATACGCAGTATTTT.

On this clone itself: Other DNA sequences in the same sample also yield this CDR3. V is TRBV29-1 and J is TRBJ2-5; D uncertain. This CDR3 is 12 amino acids long. V was cut by 0 bases and J by 2 bases, with 4 bases left in between. Germline assignment: CDR1 SQVTM and CDR2 ANQGSEA. CDR3 in DNA: TGCAGCGTTGAAGAGGGGCAAGAGACCCAGTACTTC. It is translated as CSVEEGQETQYF.

This chain connects TRBV19 to TRBJ2-1, with a tentative D call TRBD2 (7 bases). The V end was cut by 3 bases, the J end by 4 bases, with 10 bases between. Germline V gene sequence: CDR1 LNHDA, CDR2 SQIVND (reference sequence). The CDR3 has 14 residues. Written as DNA, the CDR3 is TGTGCCAGTAGTATGGGGGGGCAGTACAATGAGCAGTTCTTC. It is translated as CASSMGGQYNEQFF.

The V and J genes are TRBV4-2 and TRBJ2-5, with D perhaps matching TRBD1 or TRBD2 (5 bases each). From germline, CDR1 is LGHNA and CDR2 YNFKEQ. Trimming cost V 0 bases and J 3 bases, with 20 bases left between them. CDR3 length equals 18 residues. CDR3 region: CASSQDRDVKLTEETQYF. The DNA of the CDR3 is TGTGCCAGCAGCCAAGATCGGGACGTCAAGTTAACGGAAGAGACCCAGTACTTC.